This TCR beta chain was sequenced in a study of T cell responses to AZD1222 COVID-19 vaccine. Whole-study results and caveats: Recipients of two AZD1222 doses showed rising Spike-specific TCR breadth and depth.

Notes on this clone: Antigen unknown.

This CDR3 region has 14 residues. Trimming cost V 5 bases and J 1 base, with 8 bases left between them. The V gene's germline CDR1 is MNHEY and CDR2 SVGAGI. Profiled with immunoSEQ multiplex PCR; TCRdb holds only in-frame clones, not every one. The sample has 100,000 to 150,000 clones; less than 95% are singletons. The sample consisted of peripheral blood, taken on day 0 of MenACWY control vaccination. The origin of this receptor is an adult in good health. The chain recombines TRBV6-5 with TRBJ1-4; D might be TRBD1 (5 bases). CDR3 DNA sequence: TGTGCCAGCAGTACGGGACTAACTAATGAAAAACTGTTTTTT. Amino acid sequence: CASSTGLTNEKLFF.